This T cell receptor (beta chain) was sequenced during a study of regulatory T cells in long-lasting Graves disease. This clonotype was detected ten times or more. The CDR3 runs 17 residues. In germline, CDR1 is SNHLY, CDR2 FYNNEI. V gave up 5 bases and J gave up 0 bases; unmatched junction bases: 13. With iRepertoire HTBI primers and Arm-PCR of CDR3 regions, TCR beta libraries were built. TCRdb re-derived calls from the multiplex PCR reads in MiXCR, one entry per CDR3 protein. The sample consists of roughly 220,000 distinct CDR3 sequences, about 18% of them appearing once. Sample time point: newly diagnosed GD, antithyroid drugs for less than 3 months. PBMC-extracted RNA yielded the TCR library.

Here the sequenced sample was peripheral blood mononuclear cells (PBMCs), taken at new diagnosis, from a patient treated with antithyroid drugs. The sequence was obtained from a female donor with Graves disease. J is TRBJ2-7 and V is TRBV2; 7 nucleotides match TRBD1. The CDR3 DNA reads as TGTGCCAGCAGTCCCCCCCCTACAGGGGCCTACTCCTACGAGCAGTACTTC. Translation: CASSPPPTGAYSYEQYF.